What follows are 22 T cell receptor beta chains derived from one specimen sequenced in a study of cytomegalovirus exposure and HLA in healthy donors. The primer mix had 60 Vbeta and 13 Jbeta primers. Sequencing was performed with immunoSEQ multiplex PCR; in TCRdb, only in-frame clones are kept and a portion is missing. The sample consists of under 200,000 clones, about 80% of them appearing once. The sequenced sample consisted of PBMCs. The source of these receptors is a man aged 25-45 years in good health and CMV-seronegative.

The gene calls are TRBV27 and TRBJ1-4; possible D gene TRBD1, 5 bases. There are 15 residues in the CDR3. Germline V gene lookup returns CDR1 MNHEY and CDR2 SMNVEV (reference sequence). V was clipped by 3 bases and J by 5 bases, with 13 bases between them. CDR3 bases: TGTGCCAGCAGTTTTTCAGGGTACTGGAATGAAAAACTGTTTTTT. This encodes CASSFSGYWNEKLFF.

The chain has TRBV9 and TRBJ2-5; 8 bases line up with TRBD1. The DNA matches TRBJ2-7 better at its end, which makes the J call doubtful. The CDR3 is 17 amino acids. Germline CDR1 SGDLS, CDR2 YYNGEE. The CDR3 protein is CASSVGGVGQVAYEQYF. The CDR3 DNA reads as TGTGCCAGCAGCGTAGGAGGGGTGGGACAGGTCGCCTACGAGCAGTACTTC.

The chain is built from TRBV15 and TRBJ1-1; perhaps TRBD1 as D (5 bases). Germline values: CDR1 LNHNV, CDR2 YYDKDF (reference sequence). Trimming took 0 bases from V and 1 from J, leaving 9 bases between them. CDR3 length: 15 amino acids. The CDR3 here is CATSRDPGGNTEAFF. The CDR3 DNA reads TGTGCCACCAGCAGAGATCCGGGGGGGAACACTGAAGCTTTCTTT.

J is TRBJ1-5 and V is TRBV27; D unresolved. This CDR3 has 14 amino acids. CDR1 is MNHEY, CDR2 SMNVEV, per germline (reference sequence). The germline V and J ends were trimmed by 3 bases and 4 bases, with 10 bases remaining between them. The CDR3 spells CASSFGKVNQPQHF. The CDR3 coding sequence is TGTGCCAGCAGTTTCGGGAAAGTTAATCAGCCCCAGCATTTT.

The DNA for the CDR3 is TGTGCCAGCAGTGCAATGTCTAGCGGCACAGATACGCAGTATTTT. Amino acids: CASSAMSSGTDTQYF. The V gene is TRBV2, the J gene TRBJ2-3; D possibly corresponds to TRBD2 (6 bases). The V gene lost 4 bases and the J gene lost 1 base, with 12 bases spanning the gap. Germline V lookup: CDR1 SNHLY, CDR2 FYNNEI. The CDR3 is 15 residues long.

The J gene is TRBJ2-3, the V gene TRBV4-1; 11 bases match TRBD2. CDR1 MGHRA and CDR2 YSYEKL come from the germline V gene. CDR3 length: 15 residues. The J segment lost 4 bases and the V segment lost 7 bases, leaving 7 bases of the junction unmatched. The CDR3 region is CASTQTSGTADTQYF. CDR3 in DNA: TGCGCCAGCACCCAGACTAGCGGGACCGCAGATACGCAGTATTTT.

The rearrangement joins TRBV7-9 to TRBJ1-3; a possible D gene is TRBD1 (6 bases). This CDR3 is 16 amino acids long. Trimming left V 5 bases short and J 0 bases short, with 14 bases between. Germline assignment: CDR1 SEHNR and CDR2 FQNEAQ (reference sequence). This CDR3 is CASSPNRDISGNTIYF. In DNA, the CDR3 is TGTGCCAGCAGCCCGAACCGGGACATCTCTGGAAACACCATATATTTT.

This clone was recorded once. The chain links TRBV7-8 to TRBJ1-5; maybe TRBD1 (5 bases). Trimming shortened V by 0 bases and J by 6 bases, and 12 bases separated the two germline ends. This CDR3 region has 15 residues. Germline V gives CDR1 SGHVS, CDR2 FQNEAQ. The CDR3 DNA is TGTGCCAGCAGCTTAGCCGGGGGAAGGGGTCAGCCCCAGCATTTT. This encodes CASSLAGGRGQPQHF.

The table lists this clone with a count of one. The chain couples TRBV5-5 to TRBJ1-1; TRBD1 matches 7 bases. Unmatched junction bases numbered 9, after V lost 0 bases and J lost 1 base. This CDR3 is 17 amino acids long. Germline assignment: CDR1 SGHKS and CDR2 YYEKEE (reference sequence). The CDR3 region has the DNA TGTGCCAGCAGCTTGGGGGTGGGCAGGGGGACGAACACTGAAGCTTTCTTT. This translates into CASSLGVGRGTNTEAFF.

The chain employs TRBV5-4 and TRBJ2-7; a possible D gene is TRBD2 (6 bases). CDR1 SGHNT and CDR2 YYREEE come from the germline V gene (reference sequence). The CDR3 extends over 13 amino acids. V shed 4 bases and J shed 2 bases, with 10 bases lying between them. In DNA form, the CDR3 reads TGTGCCAGCAGCATGGGACTGACCTACGAGCAGTACTTC. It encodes CASSMGLTYEQYF.

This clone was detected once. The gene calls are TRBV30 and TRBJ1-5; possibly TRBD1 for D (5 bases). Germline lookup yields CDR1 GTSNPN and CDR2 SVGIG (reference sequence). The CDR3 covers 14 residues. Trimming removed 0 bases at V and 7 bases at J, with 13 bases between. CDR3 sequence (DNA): TGTGCCTGGAGTGTAGGTTCAGGGTGGCAGCCCCAGCATTTT. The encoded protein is CAWSVGSGWQPQHF.

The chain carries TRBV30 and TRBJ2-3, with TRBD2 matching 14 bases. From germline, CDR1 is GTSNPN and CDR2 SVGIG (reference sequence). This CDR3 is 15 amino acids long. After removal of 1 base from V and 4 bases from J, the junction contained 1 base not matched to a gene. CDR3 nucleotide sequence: TGTGCCTGGAGTGGGACTAGCGGGGGGCCAGATACGCAGTATTTT. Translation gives CAWSGTSGGPDTQYF.

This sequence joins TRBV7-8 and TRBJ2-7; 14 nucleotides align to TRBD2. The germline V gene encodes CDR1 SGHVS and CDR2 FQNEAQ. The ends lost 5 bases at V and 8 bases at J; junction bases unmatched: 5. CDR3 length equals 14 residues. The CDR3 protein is CASSQGLAGVKQYF. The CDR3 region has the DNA TGTGCCAGCAGCCAGGGACTAGCGGGAGTTAAGCAGTACTTC.

CDR3 coding DNA: TGCGCCAGCAGCGTCCCACTCGAGACCCAGTACTTC. Protein sequence: CASSVPLETQYF. This chain connects TRBV5-1 to TRBJ2-5; D call uncertain. The germline V gene encodes CDR1 SGHRS and CDR2 YFSETQ. The CDR3 runs 12 residues. Trimming took 4 bases from V and 5 from J, leaving 9 bases between them.

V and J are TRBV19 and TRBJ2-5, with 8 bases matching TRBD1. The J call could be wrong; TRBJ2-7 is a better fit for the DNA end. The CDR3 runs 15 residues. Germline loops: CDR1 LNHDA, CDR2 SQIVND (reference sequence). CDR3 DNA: TGTGCCAGTAGTCCCCCGAGGACAGGGACATACGAGCAGTACTTC. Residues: CASSPPRTGTYEQYF.

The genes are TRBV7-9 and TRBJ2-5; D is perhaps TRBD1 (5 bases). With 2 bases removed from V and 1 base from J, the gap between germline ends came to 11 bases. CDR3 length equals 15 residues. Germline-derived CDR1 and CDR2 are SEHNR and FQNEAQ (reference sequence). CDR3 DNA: TGTGCCAGCAGCTTATACACAGGAACCCAAGAGACCCAGTACTTC. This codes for CASSLYTGTQETQYF.

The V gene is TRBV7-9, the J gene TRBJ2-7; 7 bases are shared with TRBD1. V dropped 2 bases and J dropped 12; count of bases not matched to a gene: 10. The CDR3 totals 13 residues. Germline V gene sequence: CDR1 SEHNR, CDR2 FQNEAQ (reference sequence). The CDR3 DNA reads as TGTGCCAGCAGCTTACTTGACAGGGAAGGTCGGTACTTC. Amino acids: CASSLLDREGRYF.

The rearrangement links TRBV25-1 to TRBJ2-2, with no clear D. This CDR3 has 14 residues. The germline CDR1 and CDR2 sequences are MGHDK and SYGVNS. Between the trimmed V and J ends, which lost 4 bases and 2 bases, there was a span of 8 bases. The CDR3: CASSVHRNTGELFF. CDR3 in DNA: TGTGCCAGCAGTGTTCACAGAAACACCGGGGAGCTGTTTTTT.

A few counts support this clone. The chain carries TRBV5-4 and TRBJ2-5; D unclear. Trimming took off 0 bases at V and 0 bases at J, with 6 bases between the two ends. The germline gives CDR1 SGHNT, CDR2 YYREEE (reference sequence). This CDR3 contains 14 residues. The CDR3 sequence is CASSLDSNQETQYF. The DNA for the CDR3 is TGTGCCAGCAGCTTGGACAGTAACCAAGAGACCCAGTACTTC.

CDR3 region: CASQAGGPHNEQFF. CDR3 bases: TGTGCCAGTCAAGCGGGAGGGCCCCACAATGAGCAGTTCTTC. This chain connects TRBV19 to TRBJ2-1; 10 bases align to TRBD2. The junction had 6 bases not matched to a gene; V was cut back by 8 bases and J by 5 bases. This CDR3 is built from 14 residues. Germline CDR1 and CDR2: LNHDA and SQIVND (reference sequence).

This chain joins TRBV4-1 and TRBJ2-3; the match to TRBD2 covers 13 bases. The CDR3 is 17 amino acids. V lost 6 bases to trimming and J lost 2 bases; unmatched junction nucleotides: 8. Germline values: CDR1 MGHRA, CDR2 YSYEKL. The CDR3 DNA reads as TGCGCCAGCAGACACCTGGGACTAGCGGGGTACACAGATACGCAGTATTTT. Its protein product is CASRHLGLAGYTDTQYF.

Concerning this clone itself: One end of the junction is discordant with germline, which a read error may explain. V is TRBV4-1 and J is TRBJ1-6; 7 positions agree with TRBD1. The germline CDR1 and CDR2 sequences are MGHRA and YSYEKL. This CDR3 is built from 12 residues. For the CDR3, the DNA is TGCGCCAGCAGCCAAGGTTTGGGACAGTTGGCTTTT. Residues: CASSQGLGQLAF.